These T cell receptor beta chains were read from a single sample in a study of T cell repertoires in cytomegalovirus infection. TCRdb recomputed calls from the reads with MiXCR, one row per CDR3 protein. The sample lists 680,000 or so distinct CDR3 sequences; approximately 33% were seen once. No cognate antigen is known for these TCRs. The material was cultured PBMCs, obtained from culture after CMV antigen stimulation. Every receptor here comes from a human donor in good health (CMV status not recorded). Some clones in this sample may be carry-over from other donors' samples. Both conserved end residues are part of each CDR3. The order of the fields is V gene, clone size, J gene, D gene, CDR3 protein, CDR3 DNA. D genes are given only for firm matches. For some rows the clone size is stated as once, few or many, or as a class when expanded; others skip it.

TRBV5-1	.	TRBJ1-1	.	CASSLVQGPTEAFF	TGCGCCAGCAGCTTGGTTCAGGGTCCTACTGAAGCTTTCTTT
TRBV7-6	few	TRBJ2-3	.	CVSSLADTDTQYF	TGTGTCAGCAGCTTAGCGGATACAGATACGCAGTATTTT
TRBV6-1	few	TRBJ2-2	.	CASSLVGSPNTGELFF	TGTGCCAGCAGTCTCGTCGGGAGCCCAAACACCGGGGAGCTGTTTTTT
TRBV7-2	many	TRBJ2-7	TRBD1	CASSFRQGYEQYF	TGTGCCAGCAGCTTTCGACAGGGCTACGAGCAGTACTTC
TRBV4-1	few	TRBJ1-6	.	CASSQVGTTVSPLHF	TGCGCCAGCAGCCAAGTCGGGACTACTGTTTCACCCCTCCACTTT
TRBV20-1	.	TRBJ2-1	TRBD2	CSARRVTSGSGNEQFF	TGCAGTGCTAGACGGGTAACTAGCGGGAGTGGCAATGAGCAGTTCTTC
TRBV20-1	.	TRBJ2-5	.	CSASDVRRAQETQYF	TGCAGTGCTAGTGACGTGAGGAGGGCCCAAGAGACCCAGTACTTC
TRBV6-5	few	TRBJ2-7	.	CASSYSRQGTYEQYF	TGTGCCAGCAGTTACTCGCGGCAGGGAACCTACGAGCAGTACTTC
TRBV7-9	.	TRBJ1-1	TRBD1	CASSLNRGKAFF	TGTGCCAGCAGCTTAAACAGGGGGAAAGCTTTCTTT
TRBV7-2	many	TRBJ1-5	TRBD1	CASSTGTDYQPQHF	TGTGCCAGCAGCACTGGGACAGATTATCAGCCCCAGCATTTT
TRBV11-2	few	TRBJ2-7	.	CASSALTGQTYEQYF	TGTGCCAGCAGCGCGCTCACAGGGCAAACCTACGAGCAGTACTTC
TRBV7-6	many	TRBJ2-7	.	CASSPRPGYEQYF	TGTGCCAGCAGCCCAAGGCCAGGATACGAGCAGTACTTC
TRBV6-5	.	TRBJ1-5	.	CASGRSGNQPQHF	TGTGCCAGCGGGCGGTCGGGCAATCAGCCCCAGCATTTT
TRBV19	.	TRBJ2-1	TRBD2	CASSSASGLYNEQFF	TGTGCCAGTAGTTCGGCTAGCGGACTATACAATGAGCAGTTCTTC
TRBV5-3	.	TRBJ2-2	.	CARSGGILSGELFF	TGTGCCAGAAGCGGGGGCATCCTCAGCGGGGAGCTGTTTTTT